This T cell receptor (beta chain) was profiled in a study of lymphopenia after photon versus proton radiotherapy. Germline V gene lookup returns CDR1 SNHLY and CDR2 FYNNEI. The CDR3 extends over 13 amino acids. The V end lost 6 bases, the J end lost 4 bases, and 12 bases lay between the germline ends. Sequencing was performed with immunoSEQ multiplex PCR; in TCRdb, only in-frame clones are kept and a portion is missing. Counted here are thousands of clones, around 92% occurring once; the ten biggest clones make up roughly 17%. The sample here was peripheral blood, taken from a patient treated with photon-based radiotherapy. This receptor was taken from a man between 60 and 75 years old with cholangiocarcinoma. J is TRBJ1-2 and V is TRBV2; no definite D call. This chain's CDR3 is CASSPDNGYGYTF. CDR3 bases: TGTGCCAGCAGCCCAGACAACGGCTATGGCTACACCTTC.